The clone carrying this T cell receptor (beta chain) was picked up many times. The CDR3 spans 17 residues. After removal of 4 bases from V and 2 bases from J, the junction contained 9 bases not matched to a gene. The sorting of naive CD8 T cells used the CD8+CD4-CCR7+CD45RA+ phenotype. This specimen belongs to a study of molecular identifiers for immune sequencing clone quantification. Using its own MiXCR run on the PCR reads, TCRdb lists one record per CDR3 protein. The repertoire holds about 640,000 distinct CDR3 sequences, with less than 20% as singletons. This TCR derives from a human donor in good health. Some libraries in this study had Jurkat cell RNA spiked in. The chain couples TRBV12-3 or TRBV12-4 to TRBJ1-2; 11 positions agree with TRBD1. Sequencing was performed on naive CD8+ T cells from blood, with Jurkat cell RNA spiked in. As for subset: FACS-sorted CD8+CD4-CCR7+CD45RA+ naive T cells. The CDR3 sequence is CASSSPGQGVLNYGYTF. CDR3 nucleotides: TGTGCCAGCAGTTCTCCGGGACAGGGGGTGTTGAACTATGGCTACACCTTC.